The 5 T cell receptor beta chains below come from one sample, sequenced in a study of blood T cell repertoires in COVID-19. Measured with immunoSEQ multiplex PCR; TCRdb has only the in-frame clones, and not every one. The data hold some 77,000 clones, with about 90% observed a single time. Sequenced input: peripheral blood. These receptors originate from an elderly woman with active or convalescent COVID-19.

This chain joins TRBV4-3 and TRBJ1-1, with D hard to call. Germline loops: CDR1 LGHNA, CDR2 YSLEER. V gave up 4 bases and J gave up 1 base, with 13 bases separating them. The CDR3 covers 15 residues. CDR3 sequence: CASSLEPGGNTEAFF. CDR3 coding DNA: TGCGCCAGCAGCCTAGAACCGGGAGGGAACACTGAAGCTTTCTTT.

The chain links TRBV15 to TRBJ2-3; 8 bases line up with TRBD2. V dropped 1 base and J dropped 3; count of bases not matched to a gene: 9. Germline V CDR1 and CDR2: LNHNV, YYDKDF (reference sequence). This CDR3 is built from 17 residues. This CDR3 reads CATSRVSSGFKTDTQYF. The CDR3 DNA sequence: TGTGCCACCAGCAGAGTGTCTAGCGGGTTTAAGACAGATACGCAGTATTTT.

This sequence joins TRBV7-6 and TRBJ2-3, with a weak D call TRBD2 (6 bases). With 4 bases removed from V and 7 bases from J, the gap between germline ends came to 18 bases. The CDR3 consists of 15 residues. Germline V gene sequence: CDR1 SGHVS, CDR2 FNYEAQ. CDR3 region: CASSSASRDFNTQYF. CDR3 coding DNA: TGTGCCAGCAGCTCGGCCTCTAGGGACTTTAATACGCAGTATTTT.

This chain connects TRBV5-6 to TRBJ1-1; D ambiguous. V was pared by 0 bases and J by 0 bases, with 12 bases between. The CDR3 contains 16 residues. Germline CDR1 reads SGHDT; CDR2 reads YYEEEE. CDR3 nucleotides: TGTGCCAGCAGCTTGGCCGGCCTTGGAGTGAACACTGAAGCTTTCTTT. Its protein product is CASSLAGLGVNTEAFF.

CDR3 DNA: TGTGCCAGCAGTGATGAGACAGGGAAAAACATTCAGTACTTC. Protein product: CASSDETGKNIQYF. The chain links TRBV2 to TRBJ2-4, with 7 bases fitting TRBD1. The V segment lost 3 bases and the J segment 4 bases; nucleotides outside the gene matches: 3. CDR3 length: 14 amino acids. Germline CDR1 is SNHLY and CDR2 is FYNNEI.